This T cell receptor (beta chain) comes out of a study of T-cell memory formation after mild COVID-19. The J segment lost 0 bases and the V segment lost 1 base, leaving 8 bases of the junction unmatched. Germline V lookup: CDR1 DFQATT, CDR2 SNEGSKA (reference sequence). There are 16 residues in the CDR3. TCRdb reanalysed the 5' RACE reads using MiXCR and keeps one entry per CDR3 protein. The sample consists of about 420,000 distinct CDR3 sequences, less than 25% of them appearing once. The chain links TRBV20-1 to TRBJ1-2, with TRBD1 matching over 7 bases. This clonotype was sampled from an adult woman who had mild COVID-19 (a few samples of this study predate the infection). Cell type and time point are not known. Specimen: PBMCs or a T cell subset sorted from them (not recorded which). The DNA for the CDR3 is TGCAGTGCTAGAGGGGCAGGGGGATACGCTAACTATGGCTACACCTTC. As protein: CSARGAGGYANYGYTF.